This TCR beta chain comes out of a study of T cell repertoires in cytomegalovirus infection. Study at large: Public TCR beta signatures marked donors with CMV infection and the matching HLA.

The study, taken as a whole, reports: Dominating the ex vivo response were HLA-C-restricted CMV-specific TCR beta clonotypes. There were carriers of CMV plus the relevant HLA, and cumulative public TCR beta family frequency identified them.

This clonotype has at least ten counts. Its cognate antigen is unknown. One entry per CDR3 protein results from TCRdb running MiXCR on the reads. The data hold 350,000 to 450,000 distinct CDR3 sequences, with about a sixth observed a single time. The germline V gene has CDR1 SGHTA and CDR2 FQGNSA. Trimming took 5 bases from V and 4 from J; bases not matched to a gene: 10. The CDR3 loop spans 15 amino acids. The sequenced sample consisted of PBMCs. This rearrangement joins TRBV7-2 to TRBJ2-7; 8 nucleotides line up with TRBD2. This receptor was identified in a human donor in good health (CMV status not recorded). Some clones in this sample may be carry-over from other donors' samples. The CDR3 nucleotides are TGTGCCAGCAGCCATCTCGGGGGGGCGCCGTACGAGCAGTACTTC. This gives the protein CASSHLGGAPYEQYF.